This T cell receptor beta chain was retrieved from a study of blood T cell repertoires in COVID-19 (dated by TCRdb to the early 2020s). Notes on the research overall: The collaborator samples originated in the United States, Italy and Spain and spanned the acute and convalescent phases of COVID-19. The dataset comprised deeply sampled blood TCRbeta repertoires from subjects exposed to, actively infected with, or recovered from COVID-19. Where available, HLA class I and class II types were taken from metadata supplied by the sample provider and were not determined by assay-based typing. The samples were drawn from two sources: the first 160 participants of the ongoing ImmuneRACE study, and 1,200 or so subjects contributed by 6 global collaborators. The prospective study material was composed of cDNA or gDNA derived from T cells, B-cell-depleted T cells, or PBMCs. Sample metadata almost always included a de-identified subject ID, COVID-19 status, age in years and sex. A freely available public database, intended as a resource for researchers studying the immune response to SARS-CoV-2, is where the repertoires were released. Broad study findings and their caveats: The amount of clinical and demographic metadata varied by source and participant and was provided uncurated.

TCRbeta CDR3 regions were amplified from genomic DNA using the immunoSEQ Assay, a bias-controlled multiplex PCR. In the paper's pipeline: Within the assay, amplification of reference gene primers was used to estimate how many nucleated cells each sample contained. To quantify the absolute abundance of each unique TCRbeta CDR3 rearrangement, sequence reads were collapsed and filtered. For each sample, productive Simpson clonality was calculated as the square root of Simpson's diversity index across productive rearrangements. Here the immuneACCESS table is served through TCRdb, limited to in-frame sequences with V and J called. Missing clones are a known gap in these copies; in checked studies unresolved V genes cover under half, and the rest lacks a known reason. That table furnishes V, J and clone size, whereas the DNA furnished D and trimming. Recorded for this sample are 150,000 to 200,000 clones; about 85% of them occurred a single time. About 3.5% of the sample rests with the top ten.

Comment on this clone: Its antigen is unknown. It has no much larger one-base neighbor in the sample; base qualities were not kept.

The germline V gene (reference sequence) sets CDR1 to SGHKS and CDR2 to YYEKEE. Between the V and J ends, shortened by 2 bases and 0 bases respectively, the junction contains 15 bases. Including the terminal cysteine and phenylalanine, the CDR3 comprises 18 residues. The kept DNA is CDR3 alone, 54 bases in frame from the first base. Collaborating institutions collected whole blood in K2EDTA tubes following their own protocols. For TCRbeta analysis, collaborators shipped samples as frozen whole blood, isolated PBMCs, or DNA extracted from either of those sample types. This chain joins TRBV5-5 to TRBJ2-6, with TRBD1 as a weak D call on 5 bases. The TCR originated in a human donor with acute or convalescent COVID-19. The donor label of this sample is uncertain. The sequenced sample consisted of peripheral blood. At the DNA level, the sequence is TGTGCCAGCAGCTTATCACCTGGACAACCCTCTGGGGCCAACGTCCTGACTTTC. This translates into CASSLSPGQPSGANVLTF. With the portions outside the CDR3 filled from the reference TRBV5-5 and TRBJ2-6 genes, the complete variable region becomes DAGVTQSPTHLIKTRGQQVTLRCSPISGHKSVSWYQQVLGQGPQFIFQYYEKEERGRGNFPDRFSARQFPNYSSELNVNALLLGDSALYLCASSLSPGQPSGANVLTFGAGSRLTVL.